The 30 T cell receptor beta chains reported below all come from one sample, sequenced in a study of shared clonotypes between healthy human individuals. Clones were read by immunoSEQ multiplex PCR, and TCRdb kept only the in-frame ones, dropping some. The sample carries approximately 340,000 clones, around 67% recorded once. The sequenced material came from memory CD4+ T cells sorted from blood. The sample's subset: CD45RA-negative fraction. Receptors were obtained from a man aged 30 to 39 in good health.

This clone has just one count. The chain couples TRBV12-5 to TRBJ1-2; 12 bases are a match to TRBD1. Looked up from germline, CDR1 is LGHNT and CDR2 is FRNRAP. The CDR3 runs 18 residues. The J segment lost 4 bases and the V segment lost 3 bases, leaving 12 bases of the junction unmatched. CDR3 sequence (DNA): TGTGCTAGTGGTTTCCCCGTCCCGGGACAGGGGGCAGGCTATGGCTACACCTTC. Amino acid sequence: CASGFPVPGQGAGYGYTF.

This clone was counted between two and nine times. The CDR3 reads CATSRDSLRSSNQPQHF. The DNA of the CDR3 is TGTGCCACCAGCAGAGATAGTTTGCGGAGTAGCAATCAGCCCCAGCATTTT. The V and J genes are TRBV15 and TRBJ1-5; D not certain. V was shortened by 0 bases and J by 0 bases, with 12 bases between the two germline ends. The germline V gene has CDR1 LNHNV and CDR2 YYDKDF (reference sequence). The CDR3 is made up of 17 amino acids.

A few counts support this clone. The V call is TRBV6-1, the J call TRBJ1-1; unclear D gene. V lost 8 bases to trimming and J lost 4 bases, with 17 bases between them. The germline CDR1 and CDR2 sequences are MNHNS and SASEGT. The CDR3 covers 14 residues. The CDR3 DNA sequence: TGTGCCAGCTTACCAAGGCGGGCTCTCACTGAAGCTTTCTTT. Translation: CASLPRRALTEAFF.

This rearrangement joins TRBV28 to TRBJ2-3; 12 bases align to TRBD2. Germline CDR1 is MDHEN and CDR2 is SYDVKM. The CDR3 contains 16 residues. V lost 6 bases, J lost 8 bases, and 12 bases stayed unmatched. The CDR3 DNA reads as TGTGCCAGCAGGGGGGCAGGGACTAGCGGGTCGCCTACGCAGTATTTT. This gives the protein CASRGAGTSGSPTQYF.

V gene TRBV13 combines with J gene TRBJ2-3; weak D call: TRBD1 (6 bases). Trimming removed 5 bases at V and 3 bases at J, with 12 bases between. This CDR3 is 14 amino acids long. Germline loops: CDR1 PRHDT, CDR2 FYEKMQ (reference sequence). The CDR3 loop is CASSPTGMTDTQYF. Here the CDR3 DNA reads TGTGCCAGCAGCCCTACAGGGATGACAGATACGCAGTATTTT. The entire variable domain, with the rest obtained from reference TRBV13 and TRBJ2-3, is as follows: AAGVIQSPRHLIKEKRETATLKCYPIPRHDTVYWYQQGPGQDPQFLISFYEKMQSDKGSIPDRFSAQQFSDYHSELNMSSLELGDSALYFCASSPTGMTDTQYFGPGTRLTVL.

This sequence joins TRBV28 and TRBJ1-1, with D possibly being TRBD1 (6 bases). V lost 2 bases, J lost 9 bases, and 10 bases lay in between. The CDR3 has 12 amino acids. Per germline, CDR1 MDHEN and CDR2 SYDVKM. The CDR3 here is CASSLQRDKAFF. For the CDR3, the DNA is TGTGCCAGCAGTTTACAACGGGACAAAGCTTTCTTT.

The CDR3 DNA is TGTGCCAGCGTGGAGGGGCGGAGCTCCTACAATGAGCAGTTCTTC. Translating it yields CASVEGRSSYNEQFF. The V call is TRBV11-1, the J call TRBJ2-1, with D tentatively TRBD2 (6 bases). Per germline, CDR1 SGHAT and CDR2 FQDESV (reference sequence). Trimming took off 8 bases at V and 0 bases at J, with 14 bases between the two ends. This CDR3 has 15 amino acids.

A note on this clone: The sample has other DNA sequences that encode this CDR3 too. The gene calls are TRBV9 and TRBJ2-5; a weak D match, TRBD1 (6 bases). The germline V gene has CDR1 SGDLS and CDR2 YYNGEE. There are 14 residues in the CDR3. V lost 5 bases, J lost 1 base, and 12 bases lay in between. The CDR3 nucleotides are TGTGCCAGCAGTGTAACAGGGATCCAAGAGACCCAGTACTTC. It yields the protein CASSVTGIQETQYF.

V and J are TRBV10-2 and TRBJ2-7; D unresolved. V dropped 3 bases and J dropped 3 bases, with 12 bases sitting between them. This CDR3 region has 14 residues. Germline loops: CDR1 WSHSY, CDR2 SAAADI. The CDR3 sequence: CASSDEGKGYEQYF. The CDR3 bases are TGCGCCAGCAGTGACGAAGGGAAAGGCTACGAGCAGTACTTC.

J is TRBJ1-5 and V is TRBV29-1, with D possibly TRBD1 on 5 matching bases. Trimming shortened V by 6 bases and J by 6 bases, and 15 bases separated the two germline ends. CDR3 length: 13 amino acids. CDR1 and CDR2 from the germline V gene are SQVTM and ANQGSEA. Here the CDR3 reads CSVEKGDPQPQHF. The CDR3 nucleotides are TGCAGCGTGGAAAAAGGGGATCCTCAGCCCCAGCATTTT.

The chain couples TRBV4-2 to TRBJ2-3; 14 nucleotides line up with TRBD2. Germline values: CDR1 LGHNA, CDR2 YNFKEQ. CDR3 length equals 20 residues. V lost 2 bases to trimming and J lost 2 bases; unmatched junction nucleotides: 12. DNA for the CDR3: TGTGCCAGCAGCCAAACCCCCGGGACTAGCGGGAGTACGGTCACAGATACGCAGTATTTT. Translation gives CASSQTPGTSGSTVTDTQYF.

This sequence joins TRBV5-1 and TRBJ2-7, with a weak D call TRBD2 (6 bases). The V gene's germline CDR1 is SGHRS and CDR2 YFSETQ. The CDR3 has 15 amino acids. The V gene lost 0 bases and the J gene lost 0 bases, with 10 bases spanning the gap. CDR3 sequence: CASSLAVGSSYEQYF. The CDR3 DNA follows: TGCGCCAGCAGCTTGGCGGTCGGGAGCTCCTACGAGCAGTACTTC.

J is TRBJ2-1 and V is TRBV29-1; D remains ambiguous. The CDR3 extends over 9 amino acids. The germline CDR1 and CDR2 sequences are SQVTM and ANQGSEA. V gave up 4 bases and J gave up 10 bases, with 5 bases separating them. The CDR3 region has the DNA TGCAGCGTTGGGTGGGAGCAGTTCTTC. Residues: CSVGWEQFF.

This clone was recorded a few times. The chain employs TRBV5-4 and TRBJ2-5; 11 bases fit TRBD2. The J segment lost 5 bases and the V segment lost 0 bases, leaving 6 bases of the junction unmatched. The CDR3 totals 16 residues. Germline values: CDR1 SGHNT, CDR2 YYREEE (reference sequence). The CDR3 DNA reads as TGTGCCAGCAGCTTGGTTAGCGGGAGGGGGAAGGAGACCCAGTACTTC. Protein: CASSLVSGRGKETQYF.

The chain employs TRBV5-4 and TRBJ2-1; D call uncertain. Deletions cut 5 bases from V and 0 bases from J, with 15 bases between. CDR3 length equals 16 residues. The germline gives CDR1 SGHNT, CDR2 YYREEE (reference sequence). CDR3 nucleotides: TGTGCCAGCAGTCAAAGCGTTCTTAGCTCCTACAATGAGCAGTTCTTC. Its translation is CASSQSVLSSYNEQFF.

Only one count was recorded for this clone. The chain employs TRBV9 and TRBJ2-7; D may match TRBD1 or TRBD2 (5 bases each). V lost 5 bases to trimming and J lost 4 bases, with 19 bases between them. Germline V gene lookup returns CDR1 SGDLS and CDR2 YYNGEE. The CDR3 runs to 15 residues. CDR3 region: CASSPQAEQGYEQYF. CDR3 DNA sequence: TGTGCCAGCAGTCCCCAAGCGGAGCAGGGTTACGAGCAGTACTTC.

The chain employs TRBV28 and TRBJ1-5; 11 nucleotides line up with TRBD1. Germline V gene data show CDR1 as MDHEN and CDR2 as SYDVKM. After removal of 6 bases from V and 2 bases from J, the junction contained 3 bases not matched to a gene. The CDR3 sequence is 15 residues long. CDR3 loop: CASRWGQGGNQPQHF. CDR3 coding DNA: TGTGCCAGCAGGTGGGGACAGGGGGGCAATCAGCCCCAGCATTTT.

V gene TRBV15 combines with J gene TRBJ2-1, with 11 positions matching TRBD2. With 0 bases clipped from V and 0 bases from J, the junction kept 13 bases outside the gene matches. Germline-derived CDR1 and CDR2 are LNHNV and YYDKDF (reference sequence). This CDR3 has 21 residues. The CDR3 DNA follows: TGTGCCACCAGCAGAGATCTTCCCTTTGGGACTAGCGGTAACTCCTACAATGAGCAGTTCTTC. Its protein product is CATSRDLPFGTSGNSYNEQFF.

This clone has just a few counts. The gene calls are TRBV7-3 and TRBJ1-1, with 8 bases aligning to TRBD1. Germline-derived CDR1 and CDR2 are SGHTA and FQGTGA. The CDR3 consists of 15 residues. V trimming: 5 bases; J trimming: 1 base; junction bases outside the gene matches: 6. The CDR3 loop reads CASSVQGASNTEAFF. CDR3 nucleotides: TGTGCCAGCAGCGTGCAGGGGGCGTCGAACACTGAAGCTTTCTTT.

This chain joins TRBV19 and TRBJ2-7; 8 nucleotides align to TRBD1. Germline loops: CDR1 LNHDA, CDR2 SQIVND (reference sequence). This CDR3 has 14 amino acids. V lost 8 bases to trimming and J lost 2 bases; unmatched junction nucleotides: 8. The DNA of the CDR3 is TGTGCCAGTTCCTCTCAGGGGGCAACCTACGAGCAGTACTTC. Translated, it gives CASSSQGATYEQYF.

The chain joins TRBV18 to TRBJ2-5; tentatively, D is TRBD2 (5 bases). CDR1 is KGHSH and CDR2 is LQKENI in the germline V gene. V lost 3 bases and J 8 bases, leaving 19 bases between the germline ends. This CDR3 is built from 15 residues. The chain's CDR3 is CASSPVAAVFETQYF. The CDR3, as DNA: TGTGCCAGCTCACCGGTGGCAGCGGTCTTTGAAACCCAGTACTTC.

The rearrangement uses TRBV6-5 and TRBJ1-5, with D perhaps TRBD1 (6 bases). The germline gives CDR1 MNHEY, CDR2 SVGAGI. The V and J ends lost 0 bases and 6 bases respectively, with 12 bases between them. The CDR3 length is 15 residues. DNA for the CDR3: TGTGCCAGCAGTTACTCGATGGGGGCGGGTCAGCCCCAGCATTTT. This sequence encodes CASSYSMGAGQPQHF.

This clone was found a few times. The chain has TRBV2 and TRBJ1-2; 8 bases map to TRBD1. The CDR3 is 15 residues long. V gave up 6 bases and J gave up 3 bases; unmatched junction bases: 9. The germline V gene encodes CDR1 SNHLY and CDR2 FYNNEI. The CDR3 loop is CASSRGQGGDYGYTF. CDR3 in DNA: TGTGCCAGCAGCAGAGGACAGGGAGGAGACTATGGCTACACCTTC.

V usage is TRBV7-8 and J usage is TRBJ1-5; D gene unclear. Trimming removed 2 bases from V and 2 bases from J, with 13 bases in between. This CDR3 comprises 16 residues. Germline assignment: CDR1 SGHVS and CDR2 FQNEAQ. The CDR3 bases are TGTGCCAGCAGCTTATCTAGGACTACGGGCAATCAGCCCCAGCATTTT. Its translation is CASSLSRTTGNQPQHF.

A remark on this clone: This same CDR3 is encoded by further DNA sequences in the sample. The chain is built from TRBV18 and TRBJ2-3; D not resolved. Germline V gives CDR1 KGHSH, CDR2 LQKENI. The CDR3 sequence is 14 residues long. V gave up 3 bases and J gave up 0 bases, with 7 bases separating them. CDR3 amino acids: CASSPLLSTDTQYF. The CDR3 region has the DNA TGTGCCAGCTCACCCCTACTTAGCACAGATACGCAGTATTTT. Combining the CDR3 with reference TRBV18 and TRBJ2-3 gives the whole variable domain NAGVMQNPRHLVRRRGQEARLRCSPMKGHSHVYWYRQLPEEGLKFMVYLQKENIIDESGMPKERFSAEFPKEGPSILRIQQVVRGDSAAYFCASSPLLSTDTQYFGPGTRLTVL.

This clone has just one count. The sample has other DNA sequences that encode this CDR3 too. In DNA form, the CDR3 reads TGTGCCAGCAGTTACTCGATCGGGGAGCTGTTTTTT. It translates to CASSYSIGELFF. This chain links TRBV6-5 with TRBJ2-2; D uncertain. V gave up 0 bases and J gave up 7 bases, with 3 bases separating them. This CDR3 has 12 amino acids. Germline V lookup: CDR1 MNHEY, CDR2 SVGAGI.

This chain uses TRBV29-1 with TRBJ2-7; D is unclear. Looked up from germline, CDR1 is SQVTM and CDR2 is ANQGSEA. The CDR3 spans 12 residues. V was clipped by 6 bases and J by 3 bases, with 12 bases between them. The CDR3, as DNA: TGCAGCGTGGCTGTAGATGACTACGAGCAGTACTTC. This gives the protein CSVAVDDYEQYF.

The rearrangement joins TRBV7-9 to TRBJ2-3; D ambiguous. The length of the CDR3 is 13 residues. Trimming took 1 base from V and 7 from J, leaving 9 bases between them. CDR1 and CDR2 (germline): SEHNR, FQNEAQ (reference sequence). CDR3 in amino acids: CASSLDLRNTQYF. DNA for the CDR3: TGTGCCAGCAGCTTAGACCTGCGGAATACGCAGTATTTT.

The chain is built from TRBV28 and TRBJ1-1, with D maybe TRBD1 (5 bases). CDR3 length equals 14 residues. Germline-derived CDR1 and CDR2 are MDHEN and SYDVKM. The V gene lost 3 bases and the J gene lost 3 bases, with 11 bases spanning the gap. The CDR3 loop reads CASSLKGSYTEAFF. The CDR3 coding sequence is TGTGCCAGCAGTTTGAAGGGGTCTTACACTGAAGCTTTCTTT.

Details on this clone: One end of the junction is discordant with germline, which a read error may explain. The chain couples TRBV7-7 to TRBJ2-3; perhaps TRBD2 as D (5 bases). The CDR3 length is 16 residues. Germline CDR1 and CDR2: SSHAT and FNYEAQ (reference sequence). DNA of the CDR3: TGTGCTAGCAGCTTAGGCCGGGGATTGGGATCAGATACGCAGTATTTT. Translated, it gives CASSLGRGLGSDTQYF.